This record covers a single T cell receptor (beta chain). Its antigen remains unidentified. The CDR3 length is 17 residues. V lost 5 bases and J lost 5; bases outside the gene matches: 14. Germline V gene sequence: CDR1 MNHEY, CDR2 SMNVEV (reference sequence). The data were obtained in a study of beta chain features in type 1 diabetes. Study-wide context: In age, gender and cell yields, patients were similar to healthy donors. Study findings and constraints: PCR might preferentially amplify shorter templates, equally in patients and controls.

Isolated RNA was reverse transcribed in full, so expressed TCRB transcripts were sequenced. The method was immunoSEQ multiplex PCR; TCRdb's version includes in-frame clones alone and lacks a portion of them. The sample records some 150,000 clones, roughly 53% being singletons. The rearrangement links TRBV27 to TRBJ2-7; TRBD2 agrees at 11 bases. The sample consisted of Tregs from blood. The TCR sequence derives from a man between 18 and 29 years old in good health. CDR3 protein: CASSQQGPPSGRNEQYF. The CDR3 region has the DNA TGTGCCAGCAGTCAGCAAGGTCCACCTAGCGGGAGGAACGAGCAGTACTTC.